This passage covers 25 T cell receptor beta chains from one sample sequenced in a study of breast tumors, draining lymph nodes, adjacent tissues listed by TCRdb under 2016. Libraries were constructed by multiplex PCR. The data were produced on an Illumina HiSeq 2000. Clones were called with MiXCR by TCRdb after fastp trimmed the public reads at Q25, and only in-frame beta chains were retained. Identical CDR3 proteins give one entry, which carries the most common genes and DNA. This sample comprises 140,000 or so distinct CDR3 sequences, 30% to 35% of them detected only once. The ten top clones hold about 2.5% of the sample. Lymph node samples came from the axillary draining lymph nodes of breast cancer patients. Source material: axillary lymph node tissue. The receptors come from a female donor with breast cancer. Some clones in this sample may be carry-over from other donors' samples.

The rearrangement uses TRBV6-2 or TRBV6-3 and TRBJ1-5, with 9 bases fitting TRBD1. V was clipped by 5 bases and J by 0 bases; unmatched bases: 5. Germline V gene lookup returns CDR1 MNHEY and CDR2 SVGEGT. This CDR3 spans 16 amino acids. The CDR3 protein is CASSHQGQGSNQPQHF. The CDR3 DNA is TGTGCCAGCAGTCACCAGGGACAGGGTAGCAATCAGCCCCAGCATTTT.

This clonotype was seen ten or more times. V usage is TRBV19 and J usage is TRBJ2-7; 9 bases are shared with TRBD1. Germline trimming cut 5 bases from V and 4 bases from J; bases unmatched to any gene: 6. This CDR3 has 14 amino acids. Germline CDR1 reads LNHDA; CDR2 reads SQIVND (reference sequence). The chain's CDR3 is CASSLTGGGYEQYF. The CDR3 coding sequence is TGTGCCAGTAGTCTCACAGGGGGCGGTTACGAGCAGTACTTC. Using reference TRBV19 and TRBJ2-7 for the parts outside the CDR3, the full variable domain is DGGITQSPKYLFRKEGQNVTLSCEQNLNHDAMYWYRQDPGQGLRLIYYSQIVNDFQKGDIAEGYSVSREKKESFPLTVTSAQKNPTAFYLCASSLTGGGYEQYFGPGTRLTVT.

The J gene is TRBJ1-6, the V gene TRBV7-2; the match to TRBD1 covers 8 bases. There are 16 residues in the CDR3. The germline CDR1 and CDR2 sequences are SGHTA and FQGNSA. J was trimmed by 6 bases and V by 6 bases; bases with no gene match: 10. The CDR3 DNA reads as TGTGCCAGCAGTCGTAAGTTGACAGGGGTTAATTCACCCCTCCACTTT. Translated, it gives CASSRKLTGVNSPLHF.

V and J are TRBV2 and TRBJ2-7; 7 bases are a match to TRBD1. After removal of 7 bases from V and 2 bases from J, the junction contained 11 bases not matched to a gene. The CDR3 consists of 15 residues. Germline-derived CDR1 and CDR2 are SNHLY and FYNNEI. The CDR3 here is CASKLPVGQTYEQYF. CDR3 DNA sequence: TGTGCCAGCAAACTGCCGGTGGGACAGACCTACGAGCAGTACTTC.

Many counts were recorded for this clonotype. This chain links TRBV5-1 with TRBJ2-3; 12 nucleotides align to TRBD2. The germline V gene encodes CDR1 SGHRS and CDR2 YFSETQ. With 0 bases clipped from V and 4 bases from J, the junction kept 6 bases outside the gene matches. The CDR3 is made up of 17 amino acids. Here the CDR3 reads CASSLALTSGGSDTQYF. DNA of the CDR3: TGCGCCAGCAGCTTGGCCCTGACTAGCGGGGGCTCAGATACGCAGTATTTT.

This clonotype has at least ten counts. The rearrangement joins TRBV20-1 to TRBJ2-5; 9 bases are shared with TRBD2. The CDR3 has 17 residues. Germline lookup yields CDR1 DFQATT and CDR2 SNEGSKA (reference sequence). After removal of 3 bases from V and 0 bases from J, the junction contained 11 bases not matched to a gene. CDR3 sequence reads: CSARLASGNLYQETQYF. CDR3 nucleotide sequence: TGCAGTGCTAGGTTGGCTAGCGGGAATTTGTACCAAGAGACCCAGTACTTC.

This clonotype was seen at least ten times. The genes are TRBV12-3 or TRBV12-4 and TRBJ2-3; D may be TRBD2 (7 bases). Trimming removed 3 bases at V and 4 bases at J, with 20 bases between. CDR3 size: 17 residues. This CDR3 reads CASSFRGGLEGADTQYF. Here the CDR3 DNA reads TGTGCCAGCAGTTTTAGGGGGGGGCTCGAGGGAGCAGATACGCAGTATTTT.

The V and J genes are TRBV5-4 and TRBJ2-7, with 11 positions matching TRBD2. Germline-derived CDR1 and CDR2 are SGHNT and YYREEE (reference sequence). The CDR3 spans 15 residues. V gave up 2 bases and J gave up 4 bases; unmatched junction bases: 5. The CDR3 region is CASSLSSGGSYEQYF. The CDR3 nucleotides are TGTGCCAGCAGCTTATCTAGCGGGGGGAGTTACGAGCAGTACTTC.

This clonotype showed up many times. Here the CDR3 DNA reads TGTGCCAGTAGTAGTAGCGGGGAAGTTATGGAGACCCAGTACTTC. It yields the protein CASSSSGEVMETQYF. The chain combines TRBV19 with TRBJ2-5; TRBD2 agrees at 8 bases. The CDR3 contains 15 residues. The ends lost 4 bases at V and 5 bases at J; junction bases unmatched: 9. Germline CDR1 and CDR2: LNHDA and SQIVND (reference sequence).

This clonotype was counted a single time. The junction differs from germline at one of its ends, possibly a read error. The J gene is TRBJ2-2, the V gene TRBV5-1; TRBD2 matches 9 bases. The length of the CDR3 is 15 residues. Germline V lookup: CDR1 SGHRS, CDR2 YFSETQ. The CDR3 sequence is CAGSRLAENTGEPFF. The CDR3 DNA sequence: TGCGCCGGCAGCCGACTAGCGGAGAACACCGGGGAGCCGTTTTTT.

Remarks on this clonotype: Likely a read error: the CDR3 ends without its conserved phenylalanine or tryptophan. No DNA is shown, since the ends of the CDR3 on it are uncertain; the CDR3 is the one TCRdb lists. V gene TRBV6-5 combines with J gene TRBJ2-5; the table assigns TRBD2, which was not confirmed against the DNA. Germline CDR1 reads MNHEY; CDR2 reads SVGAGI. 16 amino acids form the CDR3, both terminal residues included. CDR3 protein: CASSYISRGGKETPYC.

The chain links TRBV12-3 or TRBV12-4 to TRBJ1-1; 7 bases fit TRBD1. The CDR3 loop spans 14 amino acids. V lost 5 bases to trimming and J lost 4 bases; unmatched junction nucleotides: 7. CDR3 residues: CASSIQGGVTEAFF. CDR3 coding DNA: TGTGCCAGCAGTATCCAGGGGGGAGTCACTGAAGCTTTCTTT.

Note on this clonotype: Because it lacks the conserved phenylalanine or tryptophan at the end, this CDR3 is likely a read error. The limits of the CDR3 on the DNA are not certain, so only TCRdb's listed CDR3 is given. The rearrangement links TRBV15 to TRBJ2-2; TRBD2 was called by the table and not checked on the DNA. The germline CDR1 and CDR2 sequences are LNHNV and YYDKDF (reference sequence). Including both end residues, the CDR3 is 18 amino acids long. CDR3 loop: CATSSLGGGLANTGELFV.

The chain recombines TRBV24-1 with TRBJ2-5; a possible D gene is TRBD2 (6 bases). Trimming shortened V by 5 bases and J by 5 bases, and 11 bases separated the two germline ends. The CDR3 runs to 13 residues. Germline V gene data show CDR1 as KGHDR and CDR2 as SFDVKD. CDR3 residues: CATSGGGLETQYF. The CDR3 nucleotides read TGTGCCACCAGTGGTGGGGGGTTGGAGACCCAGTACTTC.

The chain is built from TRBV6-1 and TRBJ2-7; D is perhaps TRBD1 (6 bases). The V gene lost 5 bases and the J gene lost 0 bases, with 11 bases spanning the gap. The CDR3 has 14 residues. The germline gives CDR1 MNHNS, CDR2 SASEGT. CDR3 coding DNA: TGTGCCAGCAGTTACGGGACACGCTCCTACGAGCAGTACGTC. Translation: CASSYGTRSYEQYV.

This clonotype was detected ten times or more. A clone one base away is much larger, so this may be a read error. The chain is built from TRBV6-6 and TRBJ2-3; no definite D call. CDR1 MNHNY and CDR2 SVGAGI come from the germline V gene (reference sequence). The V gene lost 5 bases and the J gene lost 6 bases, with 9 bases spanning the gap. The length of the CDR3 is 12 residues. The CDR3, as DNA: TGTGCCAGCAGTCACGTTAGGGATACGCAGTATTTT. Protein: CASSHVRDTQYF.

This sequence joins TRBV7-9 and TRBJ1-2; TRBD1 matches 10 bases. Germline assignment: CDR1 SEHNR and CDR2 FQNEAQ (reference sequence). CDR3 size: 14 residues. The V segment lost 4 bases and the J segment 7 bases; nucleotides outside the gene matches: 6. The CDR3 DNA is TGTGCCAGCAGCTCTGGGGGACAGGGGTTTGGCTACACCTTC. It encodes CASSSGGQGFGYTF.

The V call is TRBV6-6, the J call TRBJ2-1, with D possibly being TRBD1 (6 bases). With 5 bases removed from V and 9 bases from J, the gap between germline ends came to 20 bases. This CDR3 has 15 amino acids. Germline assignment: CDR1 MNHNY and CDR2 SVGAGI (reference sequence). CDR3 DNA: TGTGCCAGCAGTCCCCTGGGGGCAGGGTCGGGTGAGCAGTTCTTC. Translating gives CASSPLGAGSGEQFF.

In this sample, this clonotype turned up once. V and J are TRBV2 and TRBJ1-5; 10 bases align to TRBD1. The V gene end was trimmed by 11 bases and the J gene end by 7 bases; junction bases not matched to a gene: 8. The CDR3 is 13 amino acids. The germline V gene has CDR1 SNHLY and CDR2 FYNNEI. CDR3 sequence: CACGTGVRQPQHF. CDR3 nucleotides: TGTGCCTGTGGGACAGGGGTAAGACAGCCCCAGCATTTT.

The genes are TRBV6-2 or TRBV6-3 and TRBJ1-2; possible D gene TRBD1, 5 bases. CDR3 length: 14 amino acids. Trimming cost V 6 bases and J 7 bases, with 18 bases left between them. CDR1 and CDR2 (germline): MNHEY, SVGEGT. The CDR3 protein is CASRQPGLGSGYTF. The CDR3 DNA follows: TGTGCCAGCAGACAGCCGGGACTGGGATCTGGCTACACCTTC.

The chain joins TRBV2 to TRBJ2-3; 7 nucleotides line up with TRBD1. Looked up from germline, CDR1 is SNHLY and CDR2 is FYNNEI. The V gene end was trimmed by 6 bases and the J gene end by 11 bases; junction bases not matched to a gene: 14. The CDR3 spans 14 residues. CDR3 DNA: TGTGCCAGCAGAACAGGGGTGGGTCTCAATGAGCAGTATTTT. Its protein product is CASRTGVGLNEQYF.

The table lists this clonotype with a few counts. This chain uses TRBV28 with TRBJ1-5; 8 positions match TRBD1. The CDR3 length is 17 residues. The V gene end was trimmed by 8 bases and the J gene end by 3 bases; junction bases not matched to a gene: 15. CDR1 and CDR2 from the germline V gene are MDHEN and SYDVKM. Written as DNA, the CDR3 is TGTGCCAGCGAGGGGCAGGGGGCTTCGAGAGTCAATCAGCCCCAGCATTTT. Residues: CASEGQGASRVNQPQHF.

The chain carries TRBV2 and TRBJ2-7, with D perhaps matching TRBD1 or TRBD2 (5 bases each). Germline V gene sequence: CDR1 SNHLY, CDR2 FYNNEI. This CDR3 is built from 14 residues. V dropped 3 bases and J dropped 3 bases, with 12 bases sitting between them. The CDR3 is CASSDPGRSYEQYF. The CDR3 nucleotides are TGTGCCAGCAGTGACCCGGGACGGAGCTACGAGCAGTACTTC. Using reference TRBV2 and TRBJ2-7 for the parts outside the CDR3, the full variable domain is EPEVTQTPSHQVTQMGQEVILRCVPISNHLYFYWYRQILGQKVEFLVSFYNNEISEKSEIFDDQFSVERPDGSNFTLKIRSTKLEDSAMYFCASSDPGRSYEQYFGPGTRLTVT.

This clonotype was found many times. A much larger clone sits a single nucleotide away, making a read error possible. The chain uses TRBV11-2 and TRBJ2-7, with 12 positions matching TRBD2. The CDR3 contains 15 residues. The V gene's germline CDR1 is SGHAT and CDR2 FQNNGV. The V gene end was trimmed by 4 bases and the J gene end by 6 bases; junction bases not matched to a gene: 7. The CDR3 is CASSWTSGTTAEQYV. The CDR3 nucleotides read TGTGCCAGCAGCTGGACTAGCGGGACGACGGCCGAGCAGTACGTC.

This clonotype was counted ten times or more. This chain uses TRBV7-2 with TRBJ1-5, with a possible D match to TRBD1 (5 bases). Germline V gene lookup returns CDR1 SGHTA and CDR2 FQGNSA. The CDR3 has 15 residues. V shed 5 bases and J shed 6 bases, with 17 bases lying between them. The CDR3 sequence: CASSVQRGGSQPQHF. The DNA for the CDR3 is TGTGCCAGCAGCGTCCAGCGGGGGGGAAGTCAGCCCCAGCATTTT.